A single sample gave rise to the 22 T cell receptor beta chains below, sequenced in a study of T-cell memory formation after mild COVID-19. Using its own MiXCR run on the 5' RACE reads, TCRdb lists one record per CDR3 protein. The table lists approximately 150,000 distinct CDR3 sequences, 15% to 20% of them singletons. Sequencing used PBMCs or a T cell subset sorted from them (not recorded which). These receptors were collected from an adult woman who had mild COVID-19 (a few samples of this study predate the infection). Cell type and time point are not known.

This clonotype was found many times. The chain uses TRBV5-1 and TRBJ2-2; a possible D gene is TRBD1 (5 bases). The V end lost 0 bases, the J end lost 6 bases, and 12 bases lay between the germline ends. Germline-derived CDR1 and CDR2 are SGHRS and YFSETQ. The CDR3 runs 15 residues. The CDR3 loop reads CASSLATGVSGELFF. The CDR3 bases are TGCGCCAGCAGCTTGGCCACAGGTGTGTCCGGGGAGCTGTTTTTT.

At least ten counts were recorded for this clonotype. The junction departs from germline at one end; a sequencing error may be responsible. The rearrangement uses TRBV7-2 and TRBJ2-2; TRBD2 matches at 7 bases. The CDR3 contains 14 residues. Germline CDR1 SGHTA, CDR2 FQGNSA. DNA for the CDR3: TGTGCCAGCAGCGTAAGCGGGAACGCCGGGGAGCTGTTTTTT. Encoded protein: CASSVSGNAGELFF. Full variable domain (remainder filled in from reference TRBV7-2 and TRBJ2-2): GAGVSQSPSNKVTEKGKDVELRCDPISGHTALYWYRQSLGQGLEFLIYFQGNSAPDKSGLPSDRFSAERTGGSVSTLTIQRTQQEDSAVYLCASSVSGNAGELFFGEGSRLTVL.

V is TRBV9 and J is TRBJ1-3; no reliable D call. V shed 1 base and J shed 9 bases, with 11 bases lying between them. The CDR3 covers 13 residues. The germline gives CDR1 SGDLS, CDR2 YYNGEE. The CDR3 reads CASSVTSGGTIYF. For the CDR3, the DNA is TGTGCCAGCAGCGTAACGAGCGGCGGCACCATATATTTT.

The rearrangement joins TRBV18 to TRBJ2-6; D is perhaps TRBD2 (6 bases). The CDR3 extends over 16 amino acids. Germline values: CDR1 KGHSH, CDR2 LQKENI. Trimming took 5 bases from V and 0 from J, leaving 11 bases between them. DNA for the CDR3: TGTGCCAGCTCATCCTCCGGGAGCTCTGGGGCCAACGTCCTGACTTTC. The encoded protein is CASSSSGSSGANVLTF.

The chain is built from TRBV3-1 and TRBJ2-1; 9 nucleotides align to TRBD2. CDR3 length: 19 amino acids. Germline CDR1 is LGHDT and CDR2 is YNNKEL (reference sequence). The V segment lost 0 bases and the J segment 0 bases; nucleotides outside the gene matches: 9. This chain's CDR3 is CASSQDRLAGSGSYNEQFF. The CDR3 nucleotides read TGTGCCAGCAGCCAAGATCGGCTAGCGGGGAGTGGCTCCTACAATGAGCAGTTCTTC.

V and J are TRBV15 and TRBJ1-2, with D possibly being TRBD1 (6 bases). Trimming left V 0 bases short and J 0 bases short, with 11 bases between. This CDR3 comprises 16 residues. The germline V gene encodes CDR1 LNHNV and CDR2 YYDKDF (reference sequence). The CDR3: CATSRDVQGANYGYTF. Here the CDR3 DNA reads TGTGCCACCAGCAGAGATGTACAGGGAGCTAACTATGGCTACACCTTC.

In its sample, this clonotype was seen a few times. The V call is TRBV20-1, the J call TRBJ2-3, with TRBD2 identical over 14 bases. J lost 1 base, V lost 1 base, and 1 base had no gene match. Looked up from germline, CDR1 is DFQATT and CDR2 is SNEGSKA (reference sequence). The CDR3 loop spans 16 amino acids. The CDR3, as DNA: TGCAGTGCTAGAGGACTAGCGGGGGGGCGCACAGATACGCAGTATTTT. Translated, it gives CSARGLAGGRTDTQYF.

This clonotype was seen a few times. The junction departs from germline at one end; a sequencing error may be responsible. The chain joins TRBV6-1 to TRBJ2-7; TRBD2 matches at 9 bases. The CDR3 has 11 residues. CDR1 is MNHNS, CDR2 SASEGT, per germline. The CDR3 here is CASSENSGGMF. CDR3 nucleotides: TGTGCCAGCAGTGAAAATAGCGGGGGTATGTTC.

This clonotype was picked up a small number of times. The rearrangement links TRBV6-5 to TRBJ1-2, with 8 bases that match TRBD1. The germline CDR1 and CDR2 sequences are MNHEY and SVGAGI. The ends lost 5 bases at V and 6 bases at J; junction bases unmatched: 5. The CDR3 runs 13 residues. DNA of the CDR3: TGTGCCAGCAGTCGGACAGGGTGGAATGGCTACACCTTC. Translating gives CASSRTGWNGYTF.

The sample holds one count of this clonotype. V and J are TRBV24-1 and TRBJ2-7, with TRBD1 as a possible D gene (5 bases). The ends were cut back, 3 bases at V and 2 bases at J, with 13 bases in the middle. CDR1 is KGHDR and CDR2 is SFDVKD in the germline V gene. This CDR3 comprises 15 residues. CDR3 residues: CATSDRTHGTYEQYF. For the CDR3, the DNA is TGTGCCACCAGTGATCGGACACATGGGACCTACGAGCAGTACTTC.

The J gene is TRBJ1-2, the V gene TRBV2, with D maybe TRBD1 (5 bases). V lost 5 bases, J lost 4 bases, and 8 bases lay in between. Germline CDR1 is SNHLY and CDR2 is FYNNEI. This CDR3 region has 12 residues. The CDR3 spells CASSSDTYGYTF. CDR3 bases: TGTGCCAGCAGTTCGGACACCTATGGCTACACCTTC.

By its share, this clonotype is medium-sized. The chain couples TRBV11-1 to TRBJ2-6; D is unclear. The CDR3 length is 15 residues. CDR1 and CDR2 from the germline V gene are SGHAT and FQDESV (reference sequence). Trimming removed 1 base at V and 0 bases at J, with 4 bases between. CDR3 loop: CASSLGLSGANVLTF. Here the CDR3 DNA reads TGTGCCAGCAGCTTAGGACTCTCTGGGGCCAACGTCCTGACTTTC.

This clonotype occurred a few times. This chain connects TRBV4-3 to TRBJ2-3; TRBD2 matches 7 bases. CDR1 is LGHNA and CDR2 is YSLEER in the germline V gene. The trim removed 0 bases at V and 10 bases at J, leaving 10 bases unmatched. This CDR3 has 15 residues. CDR3 sequence (DNA): TGCGCCAGCAGCCAAGACCTCTCCGGGGGGACTCCGCAGTATTTT. Translated, it gives CASSQDLSGGTPQYF.

The rearrangement uses TRBV7-9 and TRBJ2-4; weak D call: TRBD1 (5 bases). The CDR3 has 18 amino acids. In germline, CDR1 is SEHNR, CDR2 FQNEAQ (reference sequence). The ends were cut back, 1 base at V and 0 bases at J, with 16 bases in the middle. The CDR3: CASSLVTGSPLAKNIQYF. The CDR3 region has the DNA TGTGCCAGCAGCTTAGTAACAGGCTCACCCCTAGCCAAAAACATTCAGTACTTC. The full variable domain, its missing parts supplied by reference TRBV7-9 and TRBJ2-4, is DTGVSQNPRHKITKRGQNVTFRCDPISEHNRLYWYRQTLGQGPEFLTYFQNEAQLEKSRLLSDRFSAERPKGSFSTLEIQRTEQGDSAMYLCASSLVTGSPLAKNIQYFGAGTRLSVL.

This clonotype was observed a handful of times. V usage is TRBV4-2 and J usage is TRBJ1-6; D may be TRBD1 (5 bases). V dropped 0 bases and J dropped 9 bases, with 12 bases sitting between them. CDR3 length equals 15 residues. Looked up from germline, CDR1 is LGHNA and CDR2 is YNFKEQ. The CDR3 coding sequence is TGTGCCAGCAGCCAAGATCGGCAGGGTTCTTCACCCCTCCACTTT. It yields the protein CASSQDRQGSSPLHF.

The gene calls are TRBV7-2 and TRBJ1-2, with D possibly TRBD1 on 6 matching bases. The germline V gene encodes CDR1 SGHTA and CDR2 FQGNSA. Trimming removed 5 bases at V and 9 bases at J, with 19 bases between. The CDR3 covers 14 residues. CDR3 sequence: CASSISMGGARYTF. In DNA, the CDR3 is TGTGCCAGCAGCATTAGTATGGGGGGGGCTCGCTACACCTTC.

The V gene is TRBV5-1, the J gene TRBJ2-2; D possibly matches TRBD1 or TRBD2 (5 bases each). The CDR3 length is 15 residues. Germline V gene lookup returns CDR1 SGHRS and CDR2 YFSETQ. With 0 bases removed from V and 7 bases from J, the gap between germline ends came to 13 bases. The DNA for the CDR3 is TGCGCCAGCAGCTTGGATCCAGGGAGTCACGGGGAGCTGTTTTTT. Protein sequence: CASSLDPGSHGELFF.

The V gene is TRBV6-5, the J gene TRBJ2-2, with no clear D. Germline values: CDR1 MNHEY, CDR2 SVGAGI. This CDR3 has 16 residues. V lost 6 bases, J lost 0 bases, and 14 bases lay in between. The CDR3 nucleotides read TGTGCCAGCAGCCTAGACGGTCCTACGAACACCGGGGAGCTGTTTTTT. This codes for CASSLDGPTNTGELFF.

This clonotype was counted a few times. The rearrangement uses TRBV5-5 and TRBJ2-5, with D uncertain. The length of the CDR3 is 14 residues. Deletions cut 3 bases from V and 2 bases from J, with 11 bases between. The germline CDR1 and CDR2 sequences are SGHKS and YYEKEE (reference sequence). The CDR3 sequence: CASSSVATQETQYF. CDR3 bases: TGTGCCAGCAGCTCCGTCGCAACGCAAGAGACCCAGTACTTC.

The rearrangement joins TRBV30 to TRBJ1-6; D is perhaps TRBD1 (6 bases). Trimming shortened V by 2 bases and J by 15 bases, and 23 bases separated the two germline ends. The length of the CDR3 is 15 residues. Germline CDR1 GTSNPN, CDR2 SVGIG (reference sequence). CDR3 protein: CAWSSRVPSKGVLHF. CDR3 DNA: TGTGCCTGGAGTAGTAGGGTGCCATCTAAGGGGGTCCTCCACTTT. The entire variable domain, with the rest obtained from reference TRBV30 and TRBJ1-6, is as follows: SQTIHQWPATLVQPVGSPLSLECTVEGTSNPNLYWYRQAAGRGLQLLFYSVGIGQISSEVPQNLSASRPQDRQFILSSKKLLLSDSGFYLCAWSSRVPSKGVLHFGNGTRLTVT.

The sample holds a few counts of this clonotype. The CDR3 loop is CASSLDRVSVTEAFF. The CDR3 DNA reads as TGTGCCAGCAGCTTAGACAGGGTTAGTGTCACTGAAGCTTTCTTT. The chain has TRBV7-3 and TRBJ1-1; 7 nucleotides line up with TRBD1. Germline assignment: CDR1 SGHTA and CDR2 FQGTGA. With V trimmed by 2 bases and J by 4 bases, 7 bases remained unmatched. The CDR3 extends over 15 amino acids.

This chain joins TRBV7-9 and TRBJ2-3, with D possibly matching TRBD1 (6 bases). Trimming stripped 8 bases from V and 3 bases from J, with 15 bases between. The CDR3 totals 14 residues. CDR1 and CDR2 from the germline V gene are SEHNR and FQNEAQ (reference sequence). CDR3 in DNA: TGTGCCAGCCGCCGCGAGGGGACAACAGATACGCAGTATTTT. Residues: CASRREGTTDTQYF.